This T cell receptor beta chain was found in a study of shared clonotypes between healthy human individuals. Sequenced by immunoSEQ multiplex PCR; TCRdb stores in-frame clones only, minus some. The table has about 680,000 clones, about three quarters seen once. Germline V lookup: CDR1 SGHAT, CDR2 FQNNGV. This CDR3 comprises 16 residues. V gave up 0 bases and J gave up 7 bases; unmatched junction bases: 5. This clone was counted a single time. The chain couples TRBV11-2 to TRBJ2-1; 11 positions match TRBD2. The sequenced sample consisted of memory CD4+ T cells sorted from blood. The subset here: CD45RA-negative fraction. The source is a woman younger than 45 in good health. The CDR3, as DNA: TGTGCCAGCAGCTTAGATACTAGCGGGAGTAAGAATGAGCAGTTCTTC. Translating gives CASSLDTSGSKNEQFF.